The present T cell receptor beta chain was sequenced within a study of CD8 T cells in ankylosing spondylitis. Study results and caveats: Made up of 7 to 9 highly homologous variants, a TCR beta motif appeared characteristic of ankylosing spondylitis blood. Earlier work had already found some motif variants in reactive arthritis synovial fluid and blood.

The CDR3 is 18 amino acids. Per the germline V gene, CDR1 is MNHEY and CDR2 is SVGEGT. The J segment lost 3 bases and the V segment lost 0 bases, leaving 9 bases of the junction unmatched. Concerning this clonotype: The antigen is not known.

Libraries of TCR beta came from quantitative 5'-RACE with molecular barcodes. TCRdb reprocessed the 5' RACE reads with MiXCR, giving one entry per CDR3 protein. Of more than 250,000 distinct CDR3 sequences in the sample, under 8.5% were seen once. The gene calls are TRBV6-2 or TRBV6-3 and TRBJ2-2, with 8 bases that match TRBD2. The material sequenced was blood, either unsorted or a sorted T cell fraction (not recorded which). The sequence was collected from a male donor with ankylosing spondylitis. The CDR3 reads CASSYSILIAGYTGELFF. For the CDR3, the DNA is TGTGCCAGCAGTTACTCGATCCTGATAGCGGGATACACCGGGGAGCTGTTTTTT.